The present T cell receptor (beta chain) was sequenced within a study of shared clonotypes between healthy human individuals. On this clone itself: The likely explanation is a read error, given a far larger clone one base away.

The V gene's germline CDR1 is MRHNA and CDR2 SNTAGT. V was clipped by 11 bases and J by 4 bases; unmatched bases: 9. The CDR3 covers 14 residues. Each donor was a Caucasian adult residing in Nashville, Tennessee. Extraction of genomic DNA in unsorted samples used about 90 million PBMCs. Every subset had its genomic DNA shared out evenly among several immunoSEQ plates. When replicate PCRs were run on unsorted PBMC, they used about 300 ng DNA, some 31,000 T cell genomes. Clones were read by immunoSEQ multiplex PCR, and TCRdb kept only the in-frame ones, dropping some. The sample gives 470,000 or so clones, approximately 78% of which show up once; more than 10% is in the top ten.

Sequenced material: PBMCs. This sequence was found in a woman in her forties in good health. Some clones in this sample may be carry-over from other donors' samples. The chain carries TRBV6-4 and TRBJ2-3; 10 positions match TRBD1. Here the CDR3 reads CAGGAGTGADTQYF. CDR3 nucleotide sequence: TGTGCCGGCGGAGCAGGGACAGGGGCAGATACGCAGTATTTT.